The entry that follows covers one T cell receptor beta chain sequence. The protocol was immunoSEQ multiplex PCR, while the TCRdb copy is restricted to in-frame clones and leaves out a portion. The table lists a few hundred thousand clones, roughly 84% of them singletons, with 9.7% in the top ten. These data come from a study of blood T cell repertoires in COVID-19. Study summary: The United States, Italy and Spain provided the acute and convalescent COVID-19 samples.

The CDR3 is 13 residues long. Trimming removed 6 bases from V and 4 bases from J; junction bases left unmatched: 6. The germline CDR1 and CDR2 sequences are SGHDT and YYEEEE. The rearrangement joins TRBV5-6 to TRBJ1-1; 7 bases match TRBD1. This TCR came from a man aged 45 to 65 with active or convalescent COVID-19. Input material: peripheral blood. CDR3 bases: TGTGCCAGCACGGAGGGGGCTGCCACTGAAGCTTTCTTT. Translating it yields CASTEGAATEAFF.